The clone carrying this T cell receptor (beta chain) was counted only a few times. The antigen remains undetermined. The data are from a study of T-cell memory formation after mild COVID-19. General study results and limits: In second-wave clones peaking day 37, SARS-CoV-2 specificity remained unconfirmed.

5'RACE primed from the constant segment yielded TCR alpha and TCR beta cDNA libraries bearing sample barcodes and UMIs. TCRdb itself ran the 5' RACE reads through MiXCR, one entry per CDR3 protein. Of about 320,000 distinct CDR3 sequences in the sample, 13% to 15% were seen once. Germline V gene data show CDR1 as KGHDR and CDR2 as SFDVKD. This CDR3 region has 16 residues. V lost 9 bases, J lost 8 bases, and 16 bases stayed unmatched. The chain carries TRBV24-1 and TRBJ2-1, with 9 bases identical to TRBD2. Sequences were obtained from PBMCs or a T cell subset sorted from them (not recorded which). The TCR comes from a man aged 18 to 30 who had mild COVID-19 (a few samples of this study predate the infection). Cell type and time point are not known. The CDR3 DNA is TGTGCCACCCGGCCCACTATTTTAGCGGGGGTCGATGAGCAGTTCTTC. Translating it yields CATRPTILAGVDEQFF.